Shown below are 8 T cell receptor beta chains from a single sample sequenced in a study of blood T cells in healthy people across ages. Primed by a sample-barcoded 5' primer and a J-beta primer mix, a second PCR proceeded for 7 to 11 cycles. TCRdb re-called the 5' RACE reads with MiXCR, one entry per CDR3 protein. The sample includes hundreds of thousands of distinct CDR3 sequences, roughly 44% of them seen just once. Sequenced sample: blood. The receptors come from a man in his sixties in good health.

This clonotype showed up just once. In nucleotides, the CDR3 is TGCAGTGCCCAGGGAGATTTGAACACTGAAGCTTTCTTT. It specifies CSAQGDLNTEAFF. The chain recombines TRBV20-1 with TRBJ1-1, with D perhaps TRBD1 (5 bases). CDR1 and CDR2 from the germline V gene are DFQATT and SNEGSKA (reference sequence). V was trimmed by 6 bases and J by 0 bases, leaving 11 bases between them. The CDR3 is 13 residues long.

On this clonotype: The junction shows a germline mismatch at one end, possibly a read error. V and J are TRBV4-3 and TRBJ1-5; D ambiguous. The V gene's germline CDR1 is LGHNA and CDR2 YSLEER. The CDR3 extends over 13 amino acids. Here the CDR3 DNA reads TGCTCCAGCAGCCAAGATGGAGGTCAGCCCCAGCATTTT. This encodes CSSSQDGGQPQHF.

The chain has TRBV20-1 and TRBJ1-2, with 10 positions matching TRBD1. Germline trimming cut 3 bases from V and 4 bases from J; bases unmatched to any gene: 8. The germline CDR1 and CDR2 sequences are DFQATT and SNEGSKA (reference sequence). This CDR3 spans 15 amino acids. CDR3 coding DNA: TGCAGTGCTAGGCGGACAGGGGGAGACGGCTATGGCTACACCTTC. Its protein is CSARRTGGDGYGYTF.

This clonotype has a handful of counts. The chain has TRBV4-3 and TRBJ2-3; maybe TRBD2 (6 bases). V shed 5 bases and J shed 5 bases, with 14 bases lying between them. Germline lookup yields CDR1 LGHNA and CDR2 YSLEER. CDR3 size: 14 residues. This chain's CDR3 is CASSSRLGGDTQYF. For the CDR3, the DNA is TGCGCCAGCAGCTCACGACTGGGGGGAGATACGCAGTATTTT.

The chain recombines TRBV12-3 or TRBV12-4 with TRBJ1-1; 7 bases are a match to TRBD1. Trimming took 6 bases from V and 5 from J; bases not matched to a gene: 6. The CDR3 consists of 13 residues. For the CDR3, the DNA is TGTGCCAGCAGACCCAGACAGGGTACTGAAGCTTTCTTT. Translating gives CASRPRQGTEAFF.

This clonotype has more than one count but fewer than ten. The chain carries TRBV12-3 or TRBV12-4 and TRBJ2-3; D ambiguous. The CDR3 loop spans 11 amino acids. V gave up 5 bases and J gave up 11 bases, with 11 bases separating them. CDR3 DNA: TGTGCCAGCAGTGGCCTAGGTTTGCAGTATTTT. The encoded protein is CASSGLGLQYF.

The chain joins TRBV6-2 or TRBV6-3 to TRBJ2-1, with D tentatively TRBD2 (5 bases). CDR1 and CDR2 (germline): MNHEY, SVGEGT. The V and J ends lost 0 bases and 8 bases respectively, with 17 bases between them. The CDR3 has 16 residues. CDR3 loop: CASSYSRAKGSDEQFF. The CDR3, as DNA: TGTGCCAGCAGTTACTCGCGGGCGAAGGGTAGCGATGAGCAGTTCTTC.

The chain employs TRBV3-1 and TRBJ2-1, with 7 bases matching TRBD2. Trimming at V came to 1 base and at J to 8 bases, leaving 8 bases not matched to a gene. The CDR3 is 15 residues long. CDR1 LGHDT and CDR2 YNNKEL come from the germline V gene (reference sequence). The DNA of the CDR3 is TGTGCCAGCAGCCAAGCCGGGAGGCGACGCGATGAGCAGTTCTTC. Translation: CASSQAGRRRDEQFF.